This T cell receptor (beta chain) derives from a study of technical replicates of blood from four donors listed by TCRdb under 2017. Comment on this clone: No cognate antigen has been identified for it. No base quality values were provided; no much bigger clone lies one nucleotide off.

The CDR1 and CDR2 encoded by the germline V gene (reference sequence) are GTSNPN and SVGIG. V is reduced by 3 bases and J by 1 base, leaving a spacing of 9 bases between them. Inclusive of the bounding cysteine and phenylalanine, the CDR3 is 13 residues long. The sequence is cut down to CDR3 DNA, 39 bases in frame from base 1. Libraries were constructed by the immunoSEQ multiplex PCR assay. What TCRdb holds here is the immuneACCESS table cut down to in-frame rearrangements. Part of the clones is not present; checked against another copy, under half of the missing clones reflect an unresolved V gene, and the others are unexplained. The sample table shows some 85,000 clones, and around 96% are seen once. The ten top clones hold 0.31% of the sample.

The chain couples TRBV30 to TRBJ1-1, with a weak D call of TRBD1 (5 bases match). The TCR was taken from a human donor in good health. Sample: T cells isolated from PBMCs. The CDR3 reads as follows: CAWSLTENTEAFF. The DNA sequence is given as TGTGCCTGGAGCTTGACAGAGAACACTGAAGCTTTCTTT.